There are a few counts of the clone carrying this T cell receptor beta chain. PCR primers comprised 60 Vbeta and 13 Jbeta primers. Clones were sequenced by immunoSEQ multiplex PCR, and TCRdb holds only the in-frame ones, with some missing. The sample holds around 82,000 clones, under 80% seen once. This specimen comes from a study of cytomegalovirus exposure and HLA in healthy donors. At the level of the study: Membership in the Caucasian-associated ancestry cluster was found for about four fifths of approximately 380 genotyped donors.

Trimming took 6 bases from V and 4 from J, leaving 15 bases between them. Germline V gives CDR1 MDHEN, CDR2 SYDVKM. This CDR3 region has 14 residues. What was sequenced was PBMCs. The receptor was isolated from a male donor in good health and CMV-seropositive. The chain has TRBV28 and TRBJ1-1; no clear D. The CDR3 bases are TGTGCCAGCAGCCGGTCCCGGGTGAGCACTGAAGCTTTCTTT. It translates to CASSRSRVSTEAFF.